This entry lists 18 T cell receptor beta chains sequenced from one sample in a study of control samples from healthy donors and cancer patients. Some clones are missing from TCRdb's copy, which holds only in-frame ones; the method was immunoSEQ multiplex PCR. The repertoire holds 100,000 to 150,000 clones, with around 92% as singletons. Sample: blood. These receptors were collected from a woman aged 50 to 60 in good health.

The chain joins TRBV19 to TRBJ2-5, with D perhaps TRBD1 (5 bases). Deletions cut 7 bases from V and 4 bases from J, with 13 bases between. The CDR3 has 13 amino acids. Germline V gives CDR1 LNHDA, CDR2 SQIVND (reference sequence). CDR3 sequence reads: CASIARDRETQYF. For the CDR3, the DNA is TGTGCCAGTATTGCCAGGGATCGAGAGACCCAGTACTTC.

This clone has a handful of counts. V usage is TRBV27 and J usage is TRBJ1-5, with D tentatively TRBD1 (6 bases). The V gene lost 6 bases and the J gene lost 3 bases, with 9 bases spanning the gap. The germline gives CDR1 MNHEY, CDR2 SMNVEV (reference sequence). The CDR3 extends over 13 amino acids. CDR3 bases: TGTGCCAGCAGGGACAGACTCAATCAGCCCCAGCATTTT. This translates into CASRDRLNQPQHF.

V gene TRBV30 combines with J gene TRBJ2-1; a weak D match, TRBD2 (6 bases). This CDR3 comprises 13 residues. V lost 3 bases, J lost 1 base, and 7 bases lay in between. Looked up from germline, CDR1 is GTSNPN and CDR2 is SVGIG (reference sequence). The CDR3 nucleotides read TGTGCCTGGAGGGGAGGATCCTACAATGAGCAGTTCTTC. This codes for CAWRGGSYNEQFF.

This chain connects TRBV6-6 to TRBJ1-6; a weak D match, TRBD1 (6 bases). The CDR3 totals 14 residues. The germline V and J ends were trimmed by 6 bases and 5 bases, with 11 bases remaining between them. In germline, CDR1 is MNHNY, CDR2 SVGAGI (reference sequence). CDR3 protein: CASSNGQNNSPLHF. The CDR3 nucleotides read TGTGCCAGCAGCAATGGACAGAATAATTCACCCCTCCACTTT.

This rearrangement joins TRBV11-2 to TRBJ1-3; D may be TRBD1 (6 bases). Germline CDR1 is SGHAT and CDR2 is FQNNGV. The CDR3 loop spans 15 amino acids. The ends were cut back, 5 bases at V and 4 bases at J, with 15 bases in the middle. DNA for the CDR3: TGTGCCAGCAGCCAACAGGGTCGGTCAGGAAACACCATATATTTT. Translation gives CASSQQGRSGNTIYF.

The J gene is TRBJ1-3, the V gene TRBV10-2; D is unclear. The CDR3 has 12 residues. The ends were cut back, 6 bases at V and 4 bases at J, with 7 bases in the middle. CDR1 is WSHSY and CDR2 is SAAADI in the germline V gene. CDR3 region: CASREAGNTIYF. The CDR3, as DNA: TGCGCCAGCAGGGAAGCAGGAAACACCATATATTTT.

The chain joins TRBV5-1 to TRBJ2-1; unclear D gene. V lost 1 base to trimming and J lost 4 bases, with 18 bases between them. This CDR3 spans 17 amino acids. Germline loops: CDR1 SGHRS, CDR2 YFSETQ. The CDR3 loop is CASSLTLPGQRYNEQFF. The CDR3 nucleotides are TGCGCCAGCAGCTTGACCCTCCCTGGGCAACGGTACAATGAGCAGTTCTTC.

V and J are TRBV24-1 and TRBJ2-2; 7 bases map to TRBD1. Germline CDR1 is KGHDR and CDR2 is SFDVKD. V lost 7 bases and J lost 5; bases outside the gene matches: 12. The CDR3 covers 16 residues. This CDR3 reads CATSEGTDYWTGELFF. The CDR3 region has the DNA TGTGCCACCAGCGAAGGGACAGACTACTGGACCGGGGAGCTGTTTTTT.

This chain connects TRBV9 to TRBJ1-1; no firm D call. Trimming removed 0 bases from V and 4 bases from J, with 4 bases in between. Germline assignment: CDR1 SGDLS and CDR2 YYNGEE. CDR3 length: 12 amino acids. CDR3 nucleotide sequence: TGTGCCAGCAGCGTAGCGTCCACTGAAGCTTTCTTT. Translating it yields CASSVASTEAFF.

The rearrangement links TRBV5-1 to TRBJ1-1; TRBD1 matches at 9 bases. With 3 bases clipped from V and 2 bases from J, the junction kept 8 bases outside the gene matches. The CDR3 totals 16 residues. Germline V gene data show CDR1 as SGHRS and CDR2 as YFSETQ. The CDR3: CASSWRRGQGNTEAFF. CDR3 nucleotide sequence: TGCGCCAGCAGCTGGAGGCGGGGACAGGGTAACACTGAAGCTTTCTTT.

The rearrangement joins TRBV24-1 to TRBJ2-3; TRBD1 aligns across 8 bases. V lost 2 bases to trimming and J lost 2 bases; unmatched junction nucleotides: 8. CDR3 length: 17 amino acids. The germline CDR1 and CDR2 sequences are KGHDR and SFDVKD. The CDR3 spells CATSDSGTGEATDTQYF. Written as DNA, the CDR3 is TGTGCCACCAGTGATTCCGGGACAGGTGAGGCCACAGATACGCAGTATTTT.

The chain links TRBV2 to TRBJ2-3; 7 nucleotides line up with TRBD1. Germline V lookup: CDR1 SNHLY, CDR2 FYNNEI. The CDR3 runs 14 residues. The V and J ends lost 6 bases and 0 bases, in that order; junction bases with no gene match: 3. CDR3 coding DNA: TGTGCCAGCAGACCGGGACAGAGCACAGATACGCAGTATTTT. Translating it yields CASRPGQSTDTQYF.

This chain connects TRBV4-1 to TRBJ2-7; D gene ambiguous. The ends were cut back, 0 bases at V and 8 bases at J, with 17 bases in the middle. This CDR3 contains 15 residues. From germline, CDR1 is MGHRA and CDR2 YSYEKL. The CDR3 region has the DNA TGCGCCAGCAGCCAAGATCTTGAGTTTGTTGCTCAGCAGTACTTC. Residues: CASSQDLEFVAQQYF.

This chain links TRBV27 with TRBJ2-4; D is unclear. Germline values: CDR1 MNHEY, CDR2 SMNVEV (reference sequence). Deletions cut 1 base from V and 0 bases from J, with 13 bases between. CDR3 length: 17 amino acids. Here the CDR3 reads CASSLFSSPIAKNIQYF. The DNA of the CDR3 is TGTGCCAGCAGTTTATTTTCGTCCCCTATAGCCAAAAACATTCAGTACTTC.

This clone was seen more than once but under ten times. The chain carries TRBV12-5 and TRBJ1-4; 7 bases map to TRBD1. The CDR3 loop spans 17 amino acids. Looked up from germline, CDR1 is LGHNT and CDR2 is FRNRAP. V lost 0 bases to trimming and J lost 3 bases; unmatched junction nucleotides: 7. This CDR3 is CASGLVNAGQPNEKLFF. As DNA, the CDR3 is TGTGCTAGTGGTTTGGTCAACGCGGGACAGCCTAATGAAAAACTGTTTTTT.

The chain is built from TRBV21-1 and TRBJ2-1; TRBD1 is taken as the D call from the table, unchecked against the DNA. TRBV21-1 is a listed pseudogene. This CDR3 spans 9 amino acids. CDR3 bases: TGTGCCGGCCTTAATGAGCAGTTCTTC. Protein sequence: CAGLNEQFF.

The chain couples TRBV12-3 or TRBV12-4 to TRBJ2-1, with a tentative D call TRBD2 (5 bases). V was trimmed by 6 bases and J by 4 bases, leaving 10 bases between them. The CDR3 length is 13 residues. The CDR3 coding sequence is TGTGCCAGCAGCCCCACGGGGTACAATGAGCAGTTCTTC. This gives the protein CASSPTGYNEQFF.

As DNA, the CDR3 is TGTGCTAGTGGACTAGAACCCCGGGGTGAAGCTTTCTTT. Amino acids: CASGLEPRGEAFF. The gene calls are TRBV12-5 and TRBJ1-1, with D unclear. Per the germline V gene, CDR1 is LGHNT and CDR2 is FRNRAP. This CDR3 has 13 residues. The V end lost 6 bases, the J end lost 7 bases, and 15 bases lay between the germline ends.